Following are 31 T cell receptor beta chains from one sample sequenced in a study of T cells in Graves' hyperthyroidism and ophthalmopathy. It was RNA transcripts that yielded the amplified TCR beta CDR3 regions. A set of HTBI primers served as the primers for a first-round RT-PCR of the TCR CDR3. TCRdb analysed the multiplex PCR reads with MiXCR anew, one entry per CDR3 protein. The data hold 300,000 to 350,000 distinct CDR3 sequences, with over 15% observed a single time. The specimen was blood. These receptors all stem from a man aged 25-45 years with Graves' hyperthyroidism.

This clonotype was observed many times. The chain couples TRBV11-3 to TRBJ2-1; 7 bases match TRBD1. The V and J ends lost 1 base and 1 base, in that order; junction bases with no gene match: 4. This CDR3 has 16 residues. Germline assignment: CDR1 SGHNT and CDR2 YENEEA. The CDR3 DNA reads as TGTGCCAGCAGCTTAGCCGGGACAGCGTCCTACAATGAGCAGTTCTTC. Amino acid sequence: CASSLAGTASYNEQFF.

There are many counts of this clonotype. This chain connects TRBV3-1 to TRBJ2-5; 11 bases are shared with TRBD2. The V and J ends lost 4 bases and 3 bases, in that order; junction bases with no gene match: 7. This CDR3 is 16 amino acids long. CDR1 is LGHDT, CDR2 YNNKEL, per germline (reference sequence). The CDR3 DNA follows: TGTGCCAGCAGCCGCAGGGGACTAGCGGAGGAAGAGACCCAGTACTTC. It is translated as CASSRRGLAEEETQYF.

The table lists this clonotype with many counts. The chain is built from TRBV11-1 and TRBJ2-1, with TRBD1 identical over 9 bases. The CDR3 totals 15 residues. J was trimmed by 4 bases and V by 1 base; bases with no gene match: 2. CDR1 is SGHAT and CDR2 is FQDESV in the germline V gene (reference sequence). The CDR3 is CASSLGTGDYNEQFF. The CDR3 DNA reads TGTGCCAGCAGCTTAGGGACAGGGGATTACAATGAGCAGTTCTTC.

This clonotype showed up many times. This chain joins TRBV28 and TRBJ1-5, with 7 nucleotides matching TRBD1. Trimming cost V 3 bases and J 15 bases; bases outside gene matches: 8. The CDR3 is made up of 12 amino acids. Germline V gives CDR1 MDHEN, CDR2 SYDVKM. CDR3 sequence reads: CASSLEGGYGHF. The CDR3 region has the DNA TGTGCCAGCAGTTTGGAAGGGGGCTATGGGCATTTT.

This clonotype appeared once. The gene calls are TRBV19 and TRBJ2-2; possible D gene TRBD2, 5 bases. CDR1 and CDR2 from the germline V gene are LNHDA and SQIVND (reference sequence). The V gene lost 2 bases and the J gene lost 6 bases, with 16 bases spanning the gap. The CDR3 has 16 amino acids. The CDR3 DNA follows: TGTGCCAGTAGTATATTTGAGGGAGTAATGGCCGGGGAGCTGTTTTTT. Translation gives CASSIFEGVMAGELFF. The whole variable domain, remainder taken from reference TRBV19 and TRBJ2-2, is DGGITQSPKYLFRKEGQNVTLSCEQNLNHDAMYWYRQDPGQGLRLIYYSQIVNDFQKGDIAEGYSVSREKKESFPLTVTSAQKNPTAFYLCASSIFEGVMAGELFFGEGSRLTVL.

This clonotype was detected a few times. CDR3 amino acids: CSASPTGGYEQYF. CDR3 coding DNA: TGCAGTGCTAGTCCAACTGGGGGCTACGAGCAGTACTTC. V is TRBV20-1 and J is TRBJ2-7; D assignment may be TRBD1 or TRBD2 (5 bases each). The germline V and J ends were trimmed by 3 bases and 3 bases, with 12 bases remaining between them. The V gene's germline CDR1 is DFQATT and CDR2 SNEGSKA (reference sequence). The CDR3 totals 13 residues.

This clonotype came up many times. The CDR3 sequence: CASSLSGTPEAFF. CDR3 in DNA: TGCGCCAGCAGCTTATCAGGGACCCCTGAAGCTTTCTTT. The chain employs TRBV5-1 and TRBJ1-1; D is possibly TRBD1 (5 bases). Per the germline V gene, CDR1 is SGHRS and CDR2 is YFSETQ. The V and J ends lost 2 bases and 6 bases respectively, with 11 bases between them. The CDR3 has 13 amino acids.

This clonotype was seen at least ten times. The CDR3 loop reads CSATSGSQFF. CDR3 bases: TGCAGTGCAACTAGTGGCTCCCAGTTCTTC. This chain uses TRBV20-1 with TRBJ2-1; maybe TRBD2 (5 bases). This CDR3 contains 10 residues. The germline CDR1 and CDR2 sequences are DFQATT and SNEGSKA (reference sequence). V was cut by 6 bases and J by 13 bases, with 13 bases left in between.

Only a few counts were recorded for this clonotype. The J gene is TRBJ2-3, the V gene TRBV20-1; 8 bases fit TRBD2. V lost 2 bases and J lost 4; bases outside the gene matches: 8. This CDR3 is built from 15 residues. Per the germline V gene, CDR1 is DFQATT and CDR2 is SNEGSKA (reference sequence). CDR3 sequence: CSARSSGSSADTQYF. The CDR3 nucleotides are TGCAGTGCTAGATCGAGCGGGAGTTCGGCAGATACGCAGTATTTT.

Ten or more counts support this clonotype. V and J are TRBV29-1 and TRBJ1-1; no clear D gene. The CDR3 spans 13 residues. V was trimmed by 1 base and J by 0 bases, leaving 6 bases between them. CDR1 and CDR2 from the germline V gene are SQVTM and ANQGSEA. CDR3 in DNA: TGCAGCGTTGAAGGGCAAGTGAACACTGAAGCTTTCTTT. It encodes CSVEGQVNTEAFF.

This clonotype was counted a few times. The DNA for the CDR3 is TGTGCCAGCAGTGAATTTGGGGGCAGGGAGTACATGAACACTGAAGCTTTCTTT. It translates to CASSEFGGREYMNTEAFF. The chain has TRBV25-1 and TRBJ1-1; a possible D gene is TRBD1 (6 bases). The length of the CDR3 is 18 residues. The germline V gene encodes CDR1 MGHDK and CDR2 SYGVNS. Trimming pared 1 base from V and 0 bases from J, leaving 18 bases between.

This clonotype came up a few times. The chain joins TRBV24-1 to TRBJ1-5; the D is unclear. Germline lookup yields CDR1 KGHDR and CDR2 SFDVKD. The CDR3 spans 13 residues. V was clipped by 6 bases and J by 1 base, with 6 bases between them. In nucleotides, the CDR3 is TGTGCCACCAGTCTCGCGAGCAATCAGCCCCAGCATTTT. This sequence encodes CATSLASNQPQHF.

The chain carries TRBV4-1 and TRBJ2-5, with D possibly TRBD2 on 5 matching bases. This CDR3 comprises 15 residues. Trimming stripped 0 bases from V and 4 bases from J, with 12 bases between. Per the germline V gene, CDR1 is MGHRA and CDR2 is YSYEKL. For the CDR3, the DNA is TGCGCCAGCAGCCAAGATCTAGCCAGCGGAGAGACCCAGTACTTC. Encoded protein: CASSQDLASGETQYF.

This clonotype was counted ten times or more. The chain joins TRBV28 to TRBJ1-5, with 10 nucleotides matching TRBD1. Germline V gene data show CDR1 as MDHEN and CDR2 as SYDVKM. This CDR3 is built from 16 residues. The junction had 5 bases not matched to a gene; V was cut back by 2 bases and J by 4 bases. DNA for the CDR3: TGTGCCAGCAGTTTACCTCGGGACAGGGGTAATCAGCCCCAGCATTTT. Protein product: CASSLPRDRGNQPQHF.

CDR3 residues: CASSPASTDTQYF. The CDR3 DNA reads as TGTGCCAGCAGCCCGGCCTCCACAGATACGCAGTATTTT. This chain connects TRBV9 to TRBJ2-3; no clear D. The CDR3 spans 13 residues. Looked up from germline, CDR1 is SGDLS and CDR2 is YYNGEE. Trimming removed 4 bases at V and 2 bases at J, with 8 bases between.

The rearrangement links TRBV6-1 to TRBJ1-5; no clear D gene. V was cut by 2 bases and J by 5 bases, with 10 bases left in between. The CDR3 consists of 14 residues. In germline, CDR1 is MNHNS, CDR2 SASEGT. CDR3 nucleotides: TGTGCCAGCAGTGAAACCGCGGCCTATCAGCCCCAGCATTTT. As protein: CASSETAAYQPQHF.

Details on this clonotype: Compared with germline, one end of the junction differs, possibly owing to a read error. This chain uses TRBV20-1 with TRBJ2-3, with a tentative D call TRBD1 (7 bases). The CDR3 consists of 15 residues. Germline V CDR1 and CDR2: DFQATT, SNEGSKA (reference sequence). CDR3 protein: CSARDGAGGTDTHYF. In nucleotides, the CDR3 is TGCAGTGCTAGAGATGGCGCAGGGGGGACAGATACGCACTATTTT.

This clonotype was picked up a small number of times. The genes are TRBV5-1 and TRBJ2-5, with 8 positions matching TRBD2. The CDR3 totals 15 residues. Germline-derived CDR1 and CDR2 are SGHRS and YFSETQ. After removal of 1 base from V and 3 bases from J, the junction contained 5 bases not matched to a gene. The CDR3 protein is CASSLFSSGEETQYF. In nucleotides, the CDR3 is TGCGCCAGCAGCTTGTTTAGTAGCGGGGAAGAGACCCAGTACTTC.

In DNA, the CDR3 is TGTGCCAGCAGTGACAGGGAATTCACAGATACGCAGTATTTT. Amino acids: CASSDREFTDTQYF. V usage is TRBV2 and J usage is TRBJ2-3, with a weak D call TRBD1 (5 bases). V lost 3 bases and J lost 2, with 9 bases in between. In germline, CDR1 is SNHLY, CDR2 FYNNEI. This CDR3 region has 14 residues.

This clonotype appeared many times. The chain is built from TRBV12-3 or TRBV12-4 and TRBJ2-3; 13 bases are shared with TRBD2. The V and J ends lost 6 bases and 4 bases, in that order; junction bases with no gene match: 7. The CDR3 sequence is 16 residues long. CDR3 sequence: CASRGLAGRGPDTQYF. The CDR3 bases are TGTGCCAGCAGGGGACTAGCGGGAAGAGGTCCAGATACGCAGTATTTT.

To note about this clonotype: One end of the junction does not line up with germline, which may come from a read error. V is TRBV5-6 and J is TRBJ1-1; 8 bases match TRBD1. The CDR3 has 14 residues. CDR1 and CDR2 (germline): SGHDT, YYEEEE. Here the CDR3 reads CASGTGGLNAEAFF. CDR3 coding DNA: TGTGCCAGCGGCACAGGGGGGCTGAACGCTGAAGCTTTCTTT.

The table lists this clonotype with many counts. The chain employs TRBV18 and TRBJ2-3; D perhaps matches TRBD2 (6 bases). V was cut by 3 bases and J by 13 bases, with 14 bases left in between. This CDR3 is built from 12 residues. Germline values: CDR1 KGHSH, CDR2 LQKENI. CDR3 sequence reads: CASSPAGTVEYF. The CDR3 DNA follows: TGTGCCAGCTCACCTGCCGGGACTGTCGAGTATTTT.

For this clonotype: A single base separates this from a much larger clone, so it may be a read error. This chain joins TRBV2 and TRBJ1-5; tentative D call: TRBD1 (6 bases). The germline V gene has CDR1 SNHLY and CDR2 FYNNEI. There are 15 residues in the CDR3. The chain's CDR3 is CVSSARGGIGQPQHF. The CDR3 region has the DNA TGTGTCAGCAGTGCGAGAGGGGGTATAGGGCAGCCCCAGCATTTT.

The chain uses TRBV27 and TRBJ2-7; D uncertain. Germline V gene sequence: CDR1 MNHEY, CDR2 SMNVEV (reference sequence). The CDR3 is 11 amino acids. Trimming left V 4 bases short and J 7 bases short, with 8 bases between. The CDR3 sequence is CASSSHKEQYF. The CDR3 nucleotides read TGTGCCAGCAGTTCTCACAAAGAGCAGTACTTC.

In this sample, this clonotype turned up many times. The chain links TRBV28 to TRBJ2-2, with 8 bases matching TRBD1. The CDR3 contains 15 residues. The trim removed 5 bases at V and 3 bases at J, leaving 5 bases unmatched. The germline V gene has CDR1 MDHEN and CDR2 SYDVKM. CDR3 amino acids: CASSPRDRYTGELFF. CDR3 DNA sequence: TGTGCCAGCAGTCCCCGGGACAGGTACACCGGGGAGCTGTTTTTT.

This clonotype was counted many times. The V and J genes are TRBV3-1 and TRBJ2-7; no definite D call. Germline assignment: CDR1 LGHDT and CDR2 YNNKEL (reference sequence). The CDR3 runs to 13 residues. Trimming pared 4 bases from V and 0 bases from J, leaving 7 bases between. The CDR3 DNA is TGTGCCAGCAGCCCGTGGGGCTCCTACGAGCAGTACTTC. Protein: CASSPWGSYEQYF.

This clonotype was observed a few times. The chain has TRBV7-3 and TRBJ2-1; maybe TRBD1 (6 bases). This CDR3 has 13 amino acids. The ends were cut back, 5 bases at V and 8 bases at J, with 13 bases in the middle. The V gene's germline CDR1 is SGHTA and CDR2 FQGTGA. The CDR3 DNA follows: TGTGCCAGCAGCCCGACAGGTCCCGATGAGCAGTTCTTC. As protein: CASSPTGPDEQFF.

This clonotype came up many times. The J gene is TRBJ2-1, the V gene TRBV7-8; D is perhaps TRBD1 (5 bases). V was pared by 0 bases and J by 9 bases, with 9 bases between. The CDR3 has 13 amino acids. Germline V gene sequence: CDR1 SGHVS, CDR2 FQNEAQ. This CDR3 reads CASSLAIRGEQFF. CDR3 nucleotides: TGTGCCAGCAGCTTAGCGATAAGGGGTGAGCAGTTCTTC.

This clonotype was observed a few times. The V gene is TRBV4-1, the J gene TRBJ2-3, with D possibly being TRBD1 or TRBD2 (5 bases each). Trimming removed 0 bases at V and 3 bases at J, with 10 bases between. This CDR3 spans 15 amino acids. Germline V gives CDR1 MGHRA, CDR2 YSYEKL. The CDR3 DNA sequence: TGCGCCAGCAGCCAAGATTCGAGGGGTACAGATACGCAGTATTTT. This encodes CASSQDSRGTDTQYF.

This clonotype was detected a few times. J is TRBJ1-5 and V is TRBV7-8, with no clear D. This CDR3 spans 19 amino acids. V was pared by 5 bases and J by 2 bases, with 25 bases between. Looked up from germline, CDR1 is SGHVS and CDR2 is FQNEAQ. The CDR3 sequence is CASSLPGLSYGSGNQPQHF. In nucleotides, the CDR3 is TGTGCCAGCAGCCTCCCGGGTTTGTCGTACGGGAGCGGCAATCAGCCCCAGCATTTT.

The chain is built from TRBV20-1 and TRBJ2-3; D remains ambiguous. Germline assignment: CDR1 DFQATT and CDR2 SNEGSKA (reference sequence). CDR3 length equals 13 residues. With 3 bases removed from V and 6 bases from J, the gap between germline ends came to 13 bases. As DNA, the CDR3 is TGCAGTGCTAGCCAACTTACTCGCGATACGCAGTATTTT. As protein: CSASQLTRDTQYF.